This passage covers 22 T cell receptor beta chains from one sample sequenced in a study of identical twins. TCRdb itself ran the 5' RACE reads through MiXCR, one entry per CDR3 protein. The sample yields about 200,000 distinct CDR3 sequences, approximately 10% seen once. Source material: memory T cells sorted from blood. All receptors derive from a man aged 50-60 years in good health.

This clonotype was recorded at least ten times. The rearrangement uses TRBV5-1 and TRBJ2-6; D gene uncertain. V shed 4 bases and J shed 2 bases, with 4 bases lying between them. There are 13 residues in the CDR3. Germline V lookup: CDR1 SGHRS, CDR2 YFSETQ. The CDR3: CASSETGANVLTF. The CDR3, as DNA: TGCGCCAGCAGCGAGACTGGGGCCAACGTCCTGACTTTC. Together with reference TRBV5-1 and TRBJ2-6, the CDR3 gives the full variable domain: KAGVTQTPRYLIKTRGQQVTLSCSPISGHRSVSWYQQTPGQGLQFLFEYFSETQRNKGNFPGRFSGRQFSNSRSEMNVSTLELGDSALYLCASSETGANVLTFGAGSRLTVL.

This clonotype occurred many times. The chain has TRBV15 and TRBJ2-7, with D maybe TRBD2 (5 bases). V was trimmed by 3 bases and J by 4 bases, leaving 10 bases between them. The CDR3 covers 13 residues. Germline V gene sequence: CDR1 LNHNV, CDR2 YYDKDF (reference sequence). The CDR3 loop is CATSSLPGYEQYF. Here the CDR3 DNA reads TGTGCCACCAGCAGCCTACCGGGGTACGAGCAGTACTTC.

This clonotype was observed a few times. The chain links TRBV11-1 to TRBJ2-2; the match to TRBD1 covers 11 bases. Trimming removed 4 bases from V and 0 bases from J; junction bases left unmatched: 7. Per the germline V gene, CDR1 is SGHAT and CDR2 is FQDESV (reference sequence). The CDR3 loop spans 18 amino acids. The CDR3 is CASSWTGTGGPNTGELFF. The CDR3 region has the DNA TGTGCCAGCAGCTGGACCGGGACAGGGGGTCCGAACACCGGGGAGCTGTTTTTT.

There are a few counts of this clonotype. This rearrangement joins TRBV9 to TRBJ1-2; the D gene is possibly TRBD1 (6 bases). Per the germline V gene, CDR1 is SGDLS and CDR2 is YYNGEE. Trimming shortened V by 0 bases and J by 4 bases, and 16 bases separated the two germline ends. The CDR3 has 16 residues. The CDR3 region is CASSVGGGRLSYGYTF. CDR3 DNA sequence: TGTGCCAGCAGCGTAGGTGGGGGGCGTTTAAGCTATGGCTACACCTTC.

This clonotype showed up just a few times. CDR3: CASSLTGSGANVLTF. Written as DNA, the CDR3 is TGTGCCAGCAGTCTTACAGGGTCGGGGGCCAACGTCCTGACTTTC. The chain links TRBV6-2 or TRBV6-3 to TRBJ2-6; a possible D gene is TRBD1 (6 bases). V dropped 5 bases and J dropped 4 bases, with 12 bases sitting between them. Germline CDR1 reads MNHEY; CDR2 reads SVGEGT. This CDR3 spans 15 amino acids.

This clonotype was recorded at least ten times. The chain employs TRBV28 and TRBJ2-3, with D tentatively TRBD1 (6 bases). Germline V lookup: CDR1 MDHEN, CDR2 SYDVKM. Trimming stripped 1 base from V and 0 bases from J, with 11 bases between. The CDR3 totals 16 residues. The CDR3 reads CASSLLLGASTDTQYF. For the CDR3, the DNA is TGTGCCAGCAGTTTATTACTGGGGGCTAGCACAGATACGCAGTATTTT.

The chain combines TRBV29-1 with TRBJ2-3, with 9 bases that match TRBD1. Germline V CDR1 and CDR2: SQVTM, ANQGSEA. This CDR3 spans 13 amino acids. The CDR3 sequence is CRGGQGPTDTQYF. The CDR3 DNA follows: TGCAGAGGGGGACAGGGCCCCACAGATACGCAGTATTTT.

This chain links TRBV29-1 with TRBJ2-3, with 8 bases lining up with TRBD1. The V and J ends lost 8 bases and 5 bases, in that order; junction bases with no gene match: 9. This CDR3 region has 13 residues. Germline V CDR1 and CDR2: SQVTM, ANQGSEA. The CDR3 sequence is CSIPGQEIDTQYF. The CDR3, as DNA: TGCAGCATTCCGGGACAGGAAATAGATACGCAGTATTTT.

This clonotype has more than one count but fewer than ten. The gene calls are TRBV18 and TRBJ1-1; D uncertain. Trimming removed 5 bases from V and 1 base from J, with 8 bases in between. The CDR3 has 13 residues. The germline V gene has CDR1 KGHSH and CDR2 LQKENI. CDR3 sequence (DNA): TGTGCCAGCTCAACGGACGGGAACACTGAAGCTTTCTTT. This gives the protein CASSTDGNTEAFF.

The sample holds many counts of this clonotype. The chain carries TRBV3-1 and TRBJ2-7, with D possibly TRBD1 on 6 matching bases. Germline CDR1 is LGHDT and CDR2 is YNNKEL (reference sequence). Trimming left V 4 bases short and J 4 bases short, with 11 bases between. The CDR3 contains 13 residues. CDR3 amino acids: CASSRVQGYEQYF. CDR3 nucleotides: TGTGCCAGCAGCCGCGTACAGGGTTACGAGCAGTACTTC.

This clonotype was seen ten or more times. The chain carries TRBV29-1 and TRBJ2-2; D is unresolved. Germline loops: CDR1 SQVTM, CDR2 ANQGSEA. There are 11 residues in the CDR3. Trimming took off 3 bases at V and 5 bases at J, with 4 bases between the two ends. The CDR3 region is CSVDWTGELFF. CDR3 sequence (DNA): TGCAGCGTTGACTGGACCGGGGAGCTGTTTTTT.

In its sample, this clonotype was seen many times. The chain carries TRBV30 and TRBJ2-5; 7 bases match TRBD2. The V segment lost 3 bases and the J segment 7 bases; nucleotides outside the gene matches: 8. The CDR3 is 13 residues long. From germline, CDR1 is GTSNPN and CDR2 SVGIG (reference sequence). The CDR3 here is CAWRLGGGGTQYF. For the CDR3, the DNA is TGTGCCTGGAGATTGGGCGGGGGAGGGACCCAGTACTTC.

This clonotype was recorded a few times. The chain carries TRBV4-1 and TRBJ2-2, with D perhaps TRBD1 (5 bases). V shed 3 bases and J shed 1 base, with 6 bases lying between them. This CDR3 is built from 14 residues. Per the germline V gene, CDR1 is MGHRA and CDR2 is YSYEKL. As DNA, the CDR3 is TGCGCCAGCAGCCACAGGGAGAACACCGGGGAGCTGTTTTTT. Encoded protein: CASSHRENTGELFF.

This clonotype came up a few times. The chain couples TRBV18 to TRBJ2-1, with a tentative D call TRBD2 (6 bases). The V end lost 6 bases, the J end lost 5 bases, and 17 bases lay between the germline ends. The CDR3 sequence is 15 residues long. Per germline, CDR1 KGHSH and CDR2 LQKENI. The CDR3 DNA sequence: TGTGCCAGCTCCCCCGCGGTAGCGGCACACAATGAGCAGTTCTTC. Its translation: CASSPAVAAHNEQFF.

In this sample, this clonotype turned up many times. The genes are TRBV27 and TRBJ1-1, with D unclear. The CDR3 has 12 residues. V shed 3 bases and J shed 10 bases, with 12 bases lying between them. CDR1 is MNHEY and CDR2 is SMNVEV in the germline V gene (reference sequence). This CDR3 is CASSFGGRTAFF. The CDR3 bases are TGTGCCAGCAGTTTTGGCGGCAGGACAGCTTTCTTT.

This clonotype was found many times. The chain links TRBV18 to TRBJ2-1, with D perhaps given as TRBD1 or TRBD2 (6 bases each). Between the trimmed V and J ends, which lost 5 bases and 6 bases, there was a span of 20 bases. The CDR3 has 16 residues. Germline V gene lookup returns CDR1 KGHSH and CDR2 LQKENI. The CDR3 here is CASSGRIRDTANEQFF. CDR3 DNA sequence: TGTGCCAGCTCAGGGAGGATCCGGGACACCGCCAATGAGCAGTTCTTC.

This clonotype was counted at least ten times. The CDR3 nucleotides read TGCGCCAGCAGCTACAGACAGGCCACTCAGGGCACCGGGGAGCTGTTTTTT. It yields the protein CASSYRQATQGTGELFF. V and J are TRBV5-1 and TRBJ2-2; D may be TRBD1 (6 bases). V was clipped by 3 bases and J by 4 bases, with 19 bases between them. Germline CDR1 SGHRS, CDR2 YFSETQ. This CDR3 spans 17 amino acids. Together with reference TRBV5-1 and TRBJ2-2, the CDR3 gives the full variable domain: KAGVTQTPRYLIKTRGQQVTLSCSPISGHRSVSWYQQTPGQGLQFLFEYFSETQRNKGNFPGRFSGRQFSNSRSEMNVSTLELGDSALYLCASSYRQATQGTGELFFGEGSRLTVL.

The rearrangement joins TRBV5-4 to TRBJ2-2, with TRBD2 matching 11 bases. Germline assignment: CDR1 SGHNT and CDR2 YYREEE (reference sequence). After removal of 4 bases from V and 0 bases from J, the junction contained 8 bases not matched to a gene. The CDR3 consists of 18 residues. The CDR3 coding sequence is TGTGCCAGCAGCACCGGACTAGCGGGCCGCCCGAACACCGGGGAGCTGTTTTTT. Amino acid sequence: CASSTGLAGRPNTGELFF.

This clonotype was counted between two and nine times. This chain links TRBV20-1 with TRBJ1-2; D remains unclear. The CDR3 is made up of 14 amino acids. V lost 0 bases and J 5 bases, leaving 13 bases between the germline ends. CDR1 is DFQATT and CDR2 is SNEGSKA in the germline V gene (reference sequence). DNA of the CDR3: TGCAGTGCTAGAGATTTTGGGAAGATTTATGGCTACACCTTC. Its translation is CSARDFGKIYGYTF.

This clonotype was counted between two and nine times. The chain recombines TRBV20-1 with TRBJ2-7; a possible D gene is TRBD1 (5 bases). This CDR3 region has 12 residues. Germline CDR1 is DFQATT and CDR2 is SNEGSKA (reference sequence). The V end was cut by 3 bases, the J end by 6 bases, with 12 bases between. The CDR3 here is CSARGLISEQYF. For the CDR3, the DNA is TGCAGTGCTAGGGGGCTAATAAGCGAGCAGTACTTC.

This chain connects TRBV11-1 to TRBJ2-1, with 11 bases matching TRBD1. This CDR3 comprises 18 residues. CDR1 and CDR2 from the germline V gene are SGHAT and FQDESV (reference sequence). After removal of 4 bases from V and 0 bases from J, the junction contained 8 bases not matched to a gene. In DNA form, the CDR3 reads TGTGCCAGCAGCTCGGACAGGGGGCGGTTCGGCTCCTACAATGAGCAGTTCTTC. This gives the protein CASSSDRGRFGSYNEQFF.

Note on this clonotype: Since a much larger clone is just one base distant, this may be a read error. This chain links TRBV29-1 with TRBJ2-7; D not certain. The CDR3 length is 11 residues. From germline, CDR1 is SQVTM and CDR2 ANQGSEA. In nucleotides, the CDR3 is TGCAGCGTTGGGGTGGCCTACGATCAGTACTTC. Protein: CSVGVAYDQYF.